This T cell receptor (beta chain) is from a study of T-cell reconstitution after alpha-beta-depleted transplantation in children. Study results and caveats: One year post-transplant, T-cell counts and diversity were largely derived from T cells produced anew.

Germline CDR1 reads SGHRS; CDR2 reads YFSETQ. Unmatched junction bases numbered 7, after V lost 4 bases and J lost 6 bases. The CDR3 consists of 16 residues. On this clonotype itself: What it recognizes is unknown.

Unique molecular identifiers were used to barcode this TCRbeta library. One entry per CDR3 protein, called by TCRdb with MiXCR from the PCR reads. The repertoire includes hundreds of thousands of distinct CDR3 sequences, around 13% of them detected once, and around 0.76% sits in the top ten. The sequence derives from a girl under 10 years old with congenital amegakaryocytic thrombocytopenia, due to receive a stem cell transplant. Sequencing was performed on PBMCs, taken before TCRalphabeta/CD19-depleted stem cell transplant. This chain uses TRBV5-1 with TRBJ2-1, with 13 bases matching TRBD2. Written as DNA, the CDR3 is TGCGCCAGCAGCGCACCTGGACTAGCGGGAGTCAATGAGCAGTTCTTC. This encodes CASSAPGLAGVNEQFF.